This entry describes one TCR beta chain. As yet, its antigen is unknown. The CDR3 loop spans 13 amino acids. CDR1 LNHDA and CDR2 SQIVND come from the germline V gene (reference sequence). Trimming removed 5 bases at V and 6 bases at J, with 12 bases between. These data come from a study of shared clonotypes between healthy human individuals. The study, taken as a whole, reports: The rarefaction results pointed to incomplete sorted-subset sequencing despite large depth. Sampling included only blood; tissue repertoires likely differ.

Once extracted for a subset, genomic DNA was divided evenly among several immunoSEQ plates. Using immunoSEQ multiplex PCR, the repertoire was profiled, and TCRdb retains in-frame clones only, with some absent. The table records approximately 2,200,000 clones, approximately 94% of them present only once. Only CD45RO-negative cells positively selected for CCR7 counted as naive CD8 cells, so terminally differentiated effector memory CD45RA+ cells were excluded. The donors, all of them Caucasian adults, lived in Nashville, Tennessee. V is TRBV19 and J is TRBJ2-3; D remains ambiguous. The sequence came from a man aged 18 to 30 in good health. Some clones in this sample may be carry-over from other donors' samples. What was sequenced was naive CD8+ T cells from PBMCs. The CDR3, as DNA: TGTGCCAGTAGTGCTCCCCCGATGGATACGCAGTATTTT. Amino acid sequence: CASSAPPMDTQYF.